These T cell receptor beta chains were read from a single sample in a study of shared clonotypes between healthy human individuals. Sequencing used immunoSEQ multiplex PCR; TCRdb keeps in-frame clones, though not all of them. The data show 1,400,000 or so clones, roughly 98.5% seen once. The sequenced sample consisted of naive CD4+ T cells sorted from blood. Receptor source: a man aged 30 to 45 in good health. Both conserved end residues are part of each CDR3. Fields, in order: D gene, V gene, clone size, J gene, CDR3 DNA, CDR3 protein. D genes are given only for firm matches. Clone size is not always given. Where it is, it says once, few, many or a class for expanded clones.

-,TRBV7-6,-,TRBJ2-5,TGTGCCAGCAGCCACCCAGGGGTTGGGCAAGAGACCCAGTACTTC,CASSHPGVGQETQYF
-,TRBV4-3,once,TRBJ2-1,TGCGCCAGCAGCCAAGATCGGACAACGAAATCGTTCTTC,CASSQDRTTKSFF
-,TRBV5-6,-,TRBJ2-1,TGTGCCAGCAGCCTTTGGCGCGGTTACAATGAGCAGTTCTTC,CASSLWRGYNEQFF
-,TRBV7-2,once,TRBJ1-3,TGTGCCAGCAGTTCCCTAATCTCTGGAAACACCATATATTTT,CASSSLISGNTIYF
TRBD2,TRBV6-4,-,TRBJ2-1,TGTGCCAGCAGTGCAATGACTAGCGGGACCTACAATGAGCAGTTCTTC,CASSAMTSGTYNEQFF
-,TRBV10-3,-,TRBJ2-7,TGTGCCACCAGTCAACCTTCGGGGCAGTACTTC,CATSQPSGQYF
-,TRBV19,-,TRBJ1-2,TGTGCCAGTAGTGTGGAAGTCCGGGGCTACACCTTC,CASSVEVRGYTF
-,TRBV7-8,-,TRBJ2-7,TGTGCCAGCAGCTTCGAGGACGAGCAGTACTTC,CASSFEDEQYF
TRBD1,TRBV10-3,-,TRBJ1-1,TGTGCCATCAGTGTAGGACAGGGGGCATTTGTCACTGAAGCTTTCTTT,CAISVGQGAFVTEAFF
-,TRBV5-1,once,TRBJ2-7,TGCGCCAGCAGCTTGGCACAGAACTACGAGCAGTACTTC,CASSLAQNYEQYF